This passage covers 12 T cell receptor beta chains from one sample sequenced in a study of cytomegalovirus exposure and HLA in healthy donors. Researchers ran the PCR with 60 Vbeta and 13 Jbeta primers. Profiling relied on immunoSEQ multiplex PCR, and the TCRdb table lists in-frame clones only, not all of them. This table has over 100,000 clones, 81% appearing once. The sample was PBMCs. These TCRs come from a woman in her twenties or thirties in good health and CMV-seronegative.

The gene calls are TRBV10-1 and TRBJ1-1; D is perhaps TRBD1 (5 bases). The CDR3 length is 12 residues. Deletions cut 10 bases from V and 1 base from J, with 10 bases between. Germline CDR1 WNHNN, CDR2 SYGVQD (reference sequence). CDR3 protein: CAIPGQNTEAFF. CDR3 bases: TGCGCCATTCCCGGACAGAACACTGAAGCTTTCTTT.

CDR3 region: CASSFRGGANVLTF. The DNA for the CDR3 is TGCGCCAGCAGCTTTCGAGGAGGGGCCAACGTCCTGACTTTC. The chain has TRBV5-1 and TRBJ2-6, with no clear D. Deletions cut 2 bases from V and 4 bases from J, with 7 bases between. The germline V gene has CDR1 SGHRS and CDR2 YFSETQ. This CDR3 has 14 residues.

The rearrangement joins TRBV29-1 to TRBJ2-5; 7 nucleotides match TRBD1. Losses at the gene ends were 6 bases for V and 5 bases for J; bases not matched to a gene: 9. Looked up from germline, CDR1 is SQVTM and CDR2 is ANQGSEA. This CDR3 has 13 amino acids. In DNA, the CDR3 is TGCAGCGTGGACAGGCCCTTTGGTGAGACCCAGTACTTC. It encodes CSVDRPFGETQYF.

The rearrangement uses TRBV19 and TRBJ2-2, with TRBD2 identical over 13 bases. CDR3 size: 17 residues. Per the germline V gene, CDR1 is LNHDA and CDR2 is SQIVND (reference sequence). V shed 8 bases and J 5 bases; nucleotides not matched to a gene: 11. CDR3 protein: CASGGLAGRPRTGELFF. The CDR3 bases are TGTGCCAGTGGGGGACTAGCGGGGAGGCCTCGGACCGGGGAGCTGTTTTTT.

The J gene is TRBJ2-7, the V gene TRBV6-5; tentative D call: TRBD2 (7 bases). The CDR3 has 15 amino acids. Trimming pared 11 bases from V and 6 bases from J, leaving 26 bases between. CDR1 is MNHEY and CDR2 is SVGAGI in the germline V gene. Here the CDR3 DNA reads TGTGCCCCAAATCGAGGGGGAGGGGGTCGAGGCGAGCAGTACTTC. It encodes CAPNRGGGGRGEQYF.

V is TRBV27 and J is TRBJ2-3, with a weak D call TRBD2 (5 bases). CDR1 MNHEY and CDR2 SMNVEV come from the germline V gene (reference sequence). The CDR3 has 17 residues. V was pared by 8 bases and J by 0 bases, with 21 bases between. The CDR3 DNA sequence: TGTGCCAGCTGGCGGGCCCTTTCAAGGAGCAGCACAGATACGCAGTATTTT. Protein: CASWRALSRSSTDTQYF.

This clone was seen a few times. This chain joins TRBV11-2 and TRBJ1-1, with D perhaps TRBD1 (5 bases). CDR1 SGHAT and CDR2 FQNNGV come from the germline V gene. Trimming took off 1 base at V and 2 bases at J, with 8 bases between the two ends. The CDR3 has 14 residues. DNA for the CDR3: TGTGCCAGCAGCTTAGGTGACAGCAACACTGAAGCTTTCTTT. Its protein is CASSLGDSNTEAFF. The variable domain in full, completed from reference TRBV11-2 and TRBJ1-1, reads EAGVAQSPRYKIIEKRQSVAFWCNPISGHATLYWYQQILGQGPKLLIQFQNNGVVDDSQLPKDRFSAERLKGVDSTLKIQPAKLEDSAVYLCASSLGDSNTEAFFGQGTRLTVV.

This clone was seen just once. Written as DNA, the CDR3 is TGTGCCAGTAGTATCGGTGCAAACTCTGGAAACACCATATATTTT. Its translation: CASSIGANSGNTIYF. This chain connects TRBV19 to TRBJ1-3, with no clear D. V was pared by 3 bases and J by 0 bases, with 9 bases between. CDR1 is LNHDA, CDR2 SQIVND, per germline (reference sequence). The CDR3 length is 15 residues.

The V call is TRBV9, the J call TRBJ2-7; weak D call: TRBD2 (6 bases). The V gene's germline CDR1 is SGDLS and CDR2 YYNGEE. Between the trimmed V and J ends, which lost 3 bases and 0 bases, there was a span of 16 bases. CDR3 length: 16 residues. The CDR3 nucleotides are TGTGCCAGCAGCGGGAAGCTGGTCGGGGGCTCCTACGAGCAGTACTTC. This encodes CASSGKLVGGSYEQYF.

The CDR3, as DNA: TGTGCCAGCAGTTCCCTAGCGGGAAGGTACCAAGAGACCCAGTACTTC. It codes for CASSSLAGRYQETQYF. The J gene is TRBJ2-5, the V gene TRBV6-6, with 9 positions matching TRBD2. After removal of 4 bases from V and 0 bases from J, the junction contained 6 bases not matched to a gene. Looked up from germline, CDR1 is MNHNY and CDR2 is SVGAGI (reference sequence). This CDR3 is built from 16 residues.

There are a few counts of this clone. The genes are TRBV5-1 and TRBJ2-7; possible D gene TRBD2, 6 bases. Germline loops: CDR1 SGHRS, CDR2 YFSETQ. The CDR3 runs to 15 residues. The V and J ends lost 0 bases and 2 bases respectively, with 12 bases between them. As DNA, the CDR3 is TGCGCCAGCAGCTTGGCCGGCGGGACCACCTACGAGCAGTACTTC. Protein product: CASSLAGGTTYEQYF.

This rearrangement joins TRBV11-3 to TRBJ1-2, with D maybe TRBD1 (5 bases). The CDR3 totals 13 residues. The V gene lost 7 bases and the J gene lost 2 bases, with 11 bases spanning the gap. Looked up from germline, CDR1 is SGHNT and CDR2 is YENEEA. The CDR3 nucleotides read TGTGCCAGCACCGGGCAGGGAAACTATGGCTACACCTTC. Amino acids: CASTGQGNYGYTF.